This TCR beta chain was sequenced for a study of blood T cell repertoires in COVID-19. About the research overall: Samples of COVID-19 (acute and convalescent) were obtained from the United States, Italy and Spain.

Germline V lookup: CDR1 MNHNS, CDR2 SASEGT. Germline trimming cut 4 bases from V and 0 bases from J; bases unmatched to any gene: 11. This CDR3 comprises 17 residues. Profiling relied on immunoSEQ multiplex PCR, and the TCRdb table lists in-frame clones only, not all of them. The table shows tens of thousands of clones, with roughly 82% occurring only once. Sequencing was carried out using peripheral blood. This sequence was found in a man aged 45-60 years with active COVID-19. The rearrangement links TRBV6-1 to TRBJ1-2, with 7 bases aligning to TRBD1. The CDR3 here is CASSAFPRDSPNYGYTF. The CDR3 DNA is TGTGCCAGCAGTGCCTTCCCTCGGGACAGCCCTAACTATGGCTACACCTTC.